These 19 T cell receptor beta chains were sequenced from one sample in a study of beta chain features in type 1 diabetes. The entirety of the isolated RNA underwent reverse transcription, so expressed TCRB transcripts were sequenced. TCRdb's table, derived via immunoSEQ multiplex PCR, lists solely in-frame clones and lacks some. Found here are around 310,000 clones, more than 9.5% of them singletons; the top ten hold over 0.015%. What was sequenced was naive CD4+ T cells from blood. The receptors originated from a woman under 40 in good health.

The table lists this clone with a few counts. The chain has TRBV7-9 and TRBJ2-2; 7 nucleotides match TRBD2. Germline CDR1 and CDR2: SEHNR and FQNEAQ (reference sequence). V gave up 2 bases and J gave up 3 bases; unmatched junction bases: 9. The CDR3 runs 17 residues. CDR3 DNA: TGTGCCAGCAGCTTACCCTGGGGGGGGAAGGACACCGGGGAGCTGTTTTTT. Translated: CASSLPWGGKDTGELFF.

This clone was counted a few times. V and J are TRBV4-3 and TRBJ2-2; D gene uncertain. Trimming took 1 base from V and 6 from J, leaving 6 bases between them. The CDR3 consists of 13 residues. Germline V gives CDR1 LGHNA, CDR2 YSLEER. This CDR3 is CASSQASAGELFF. CDR3 coding DNA: TGCGCCAGCAGCCAAGCCTCAGCCGGGGAGCTGTTTTTT.

V and J are TRBV2 and TRBJ2-1; TRBD1 aligns across 11 bases. Germline V gives CDR1 SNHLY, CDR2 FYNNEI. J was trimmed by 8 bases and V by 2 bases; bases with no gene match: 11. The CDR3 is 17 residues long. The CDR3 is CASSENSDRGPGDEQFF. As DNA, the CDR3 is TGTGCCAGCAGTGAAAACTCGGACAGGGGGCCTGGGGATGAGCAGTTCTTC.

The table lists this clone with a few counts. This rearrangement joins TRBV11-3 to TRBJ2-3; perhaps TRBD2 as D (5 bases). Germline CDR1 SGHNT, CDR2 YENEEA. The CDR3 contains 14 residues. Trimming took off 5 bases at V and 1 base at J, with 10 bases between the two ends. CDR3 bases: TGTGCCAGCAGCCGCCGGACTGGCACAGATACGCAGTATTTT. Its translation is CASSRRTGTDTQYF.

The chain has TRBV5-1 and TRBJ2-1; 12 nucleotides agree with TRBD2. Losses at the gene ends were 5 bases for V and 5 bases for J; bases not matched to a gene: 8. The germline gives CDR1 SGHRS, CDR2 YFSETQ. The CDR3 extends over 16 amino acids. The CDR3 region is CASRTLAGGPNNEQFF. Written as DNA, the CDR3 is TGCGCCAGCAGAACCCTAGCGGGAGGGCCGAACAATGAGCAGTTCTTC. Variable domain in full (rest from reference TRBV5-1 and TRBJ2-1): KAGVTQTPRYLIKTRGQQVTLSCSPISGHRSVSWYQQTPGQGLQFLFEYFSETQRNKGNFPGRFSGRQFSNSRSEMNVSTLELGDSALYLCASRTLAGGPNNEQFFGPGTRLTVL.

This chain joins TRBV9 and TRBJ2-1, with D maybe TRBD2 (6 bases). The germline gives CDR1 SGDLS, CDR2 YYNGEE. Between the trimmed V and J ends, which lost 4 bases and 8 bases, there was a span of 19 bases. The CDR3 has 15 residues. The CDR3 DNA follows: TGTGCCAGCAGCCCCGGGACTTCCTACATCGATGAGCAGTTCTTC. It is translated as CASSPGTSYIDEQFF.

V is TRBV15 and J is TRBJ2-3, with 9 nucleotides matching TRBD2. The J segment lost 1 base and the V segment lost 0 bases, leaving 2 bases of the junction unmatched. Per germline, CDR1 LNHNV and CDR2 YYDKDF (reference sequence). This CDR3 comprises 16 residues. This chain's CDR3 is CATSRDPSGGTDTQYF. In DNA form, the CDR3 reads TGTGCCACCAGCAGAGACCCTAGCGGGGGCACAGATACGCAGTATTTT. Full variable domain (remainder filled in from reference TRBV15 and TRBJ2-3): DAMVIQNPRYQVTQFGKPVTLSCSQTLNHNVMYWYQQKSSQAPKLLFHYYDKDFNNEADTPDNFQSRRPNTSFCFLDIRSPGLGDTAMYLCATSRDPSGGTDTQYFGPGTRLTVL.

V usage is TRBV9 and J usage is TRBJ1-5; 10 bases line up with TRBD1. V shed 4 bases, J shed 0 bases, and the junction held 4 bases outside the gene matches. CDR3 size: 16 residues. Germline V CDR1 and CDR2: SGDLS, YYNGEE. CDR3 DNA: TGTGCCAGCAGCAAAGGGACAGGGGCTAGCAATCAGCCCCAGCATTTT. It codes for CASSKGTGASNQPQHF. The whole variable domain, filled in from reference TRBV9 and TRBJ1-5, reads DSGVTQTPKHLITATGQRVTLRCSPRSGDLSVYWYQQSLDQGLQFLIQYYNGEERAKGNILERFSAQQFPDLHSELNLSSLELGDSALYFCASSKGTGASNQPQHFGDGTRLSIL.

The chain combines TRBV5-4 with TRBJ2-3; TRBD2 is a possible D gene (8 bases). The CDR3 loop spans 14 amino acids. Deletions cut 0 bases from V and 11 bases from J, with 16 bases between. Germline-derived CDR1 and CDR2 are SGHNT and YYREEE (reference sequence). For the CDR3, the DNA is TGTGCCAGCAGCTTGGCGGGAGGGGGCGAGCAGCAGTATTTT. Amino acid sequence: CASSLAGGGEQQYF.

The chain is built from TRBV28 and TRBJ2-1; 8 positions match TRBD1. The junction had 8 bases not matched to a gene; V was cut back by 6 bases and J by 4 bases. Germline V gene sequence: CDR1 MDHEN, CDR2 SYDVKM. The CDR3 is made up of 15 amino acids. CDR3 loop: CASSPRTGLYNEQFF. The CDR3 DNA is TGTGCCAGCAGCCCAAGGACAGGGCTTTACAATGAGCAGTTCTTC.

This chain uses TRBV15 with TRBJ2-3; D possibly corresponds to TRBD1 (5 bases). Trimming cost V 9 bases and J 2 bases, with 9 bases left between them. Per germline, CDR1 LNHNV and CDR2 YYDKDF (reference sequence). This CDR3 region has 12 residues. CDR3 loop: CATGVATDTQYF. Here the CDR3 DNA reads TGTGCCACAGGGGTGGCCACAGATACGCAGTATTTT. Drawing the rest from reference TRBV15 and TRBJ2-3, the complete variable domain is DAMVIQNPRYQVTQFGKPVTLSCSQTLNHNVMYWYQQKSSQAPKLLFHYYDKDFNNEADTPDNFQSRRPNTSFCFLDIRSPGLGDTAMYLCATGVATDTQYFGPGTRLTVL.

This clone was seen more than once but under ten times. The V call is TRBV19, the J call TRBJ2-5, with D maybe TRBD2 (6 bases). Trimming removed 4 bases at V and 7 bases at J, with 22 bases between. CDR3 length: 16 residues. From germline, CDR1 is LNHDA and CDR2 SQIVND (reference sequence). This CDR3 is CASSRRPGLLDVTQYF. The CDR3 DNA is TGTGCCAGTAGTAGGAGACCGGGACTCCTGGACGTGACCCAGTACTTC.

This chain joins TRBV6-5 and TRBJ2-3; the D gene is possibly TRBD2 (5 bases). Per the germline V gene, CDR1 is MNHEY and CDR2 is SVGAGI. The CDR3 consists of 15 residues. V was clipped by 5 bases and J by 0 bases, with 12 bases between them. CDR3 DNA sequence: TGTGCCAGCAGTCACGAGGGCTTGAGCACAGATACGCAGTATTTT. This translates into CASSHEGLSTDTQYF.

This clone was detected a few times. The chain is built from TRBV11-2 and TRBJ2-1; TRBD1 aligns across 11 bases. This CDR3 spans 15 amino acids. Trimming at V came to 3 bases and at J to 8 bases, leaving 6 bases not matched to a gene. In germline, CDR1 is SGHAT, CDR2 FQNNGV. CDR3 in amino acids: CASSFPGQGVYEQFF. CDR3 coding DNA: TGTGCCAGCAGCTTTCCGGGACAGGGGGTGTATGAGCAGTTCTTC.

The chain is built from TRBV7-9 and TRBJ1-2; 7 bases line up with TRBD1. This CDR3 spans 14 amino acids. The germline V gene has CDR1 SEHNR and CDR2 FQNEAQ (reference sequence). With V trimmed by 2 bases and J by 7 bases, 7 bases remained unmatched. The CDR3 spells CASSLFADRVGYTF. DNA for the CDR3: TGTGCCAGCAGCTTATTCGCCGACAGGGTTGGCTACACCTTC.

The table lists this clone with a few counts. The V and J genes are TRBV10-3 and TRBJ2-6, with 8 nucleotides matching TRBD1. V shed 8 bases, J shed 4 bases, and the junction held 7 bases outside the gene matches. CDR3 length: 15 amino acids. CDR1 ENHRY and CDR2 SYGVKD come from the germline V gene. The CDR3 DNA reads as TGTGCCATCGCTAGACAGGGGCCAGGGGCCAACGTCCTGACTTTC. Translating it yields CAIARQGPGANVLTF.

This rearrangement joins TRBV14 to TRBJ2-3; 9 bases align to TRBD2. CDR1 and CDR2 from the germline V gene are SGHDN and FVKESK. Unmatched junction bases numbered 13, after V lost 0 bases and J lost 6 bases. The CDR3 totals 18 residues. The CDR3 region has the DNA TGTGCCAGCAGCCAAGATCTTCCAGGAGCGGGAGGTGCCGATACGCAGTATTTT. It encodes CASSQDLPGAGGADTQYF.

Points on this clone: This sample includes further DNA sequences coding for the same CDR3. V is TRBV5-4 and J is TRBJ2-1; 8 bases line up with TRBD2. Per the germline V gene, CDR1 is SGHNT and CDR2 is YYREEE (reference sequence). Losses at the gene ends were 0 bases for V and 0 bases for J; bases not matched to a gene: 2. CDR3 length: 16 residues. CDR3 region: CASSLGGGSSYNEQFF. As DNA, the CDR3 is TGTGCCAGCAGCTTGGGCGGGGGGAGCTCCTACAATGAGCAGTTCTTC.

This chain joins TRBV9 and TRBJ1-1; TRBD1 aligns across 8 bases. CDR1 SGDLS and CDR2 YYNGEE come from the germline V gene. V shed 5 bases and J 5 bases; nucleotides not matched to a gene: 5. The length of the CDR3 is 13 residues. CDR3: CASRNDRGTEAFF. The CDR3 nucleotides are TGTGCCAGCAGAAACGACAGGGGAACTGAAGCTTTCTTT.